A single sample gave rise to the 24 T cell receptor beta chains below, sequenced in a study of T-cell reconstitution after alpha-beta-depleted transplantation in children. Library preparation (for TCRbeta) was performed with unique molecular identifiers. Using its own MiXCR run on the PCR reads, TCRdb lists one record per CDR3 protein. The sample records some 76,000 distinct CDR3 sequences, roughly a tenth being singletons. The sample was PBMCs, taken before TCRalphabeta/CD19-depleted stem cell transplant. These receptors were obtained from a boy aged 5 to 17 with acute myeloid leukemia, due to receive a stem cell transplant.

In its sample, this clonotype was seen many times. Here the CDR3 reads CASRKGTVNTGELFF. CDR3 DNA: TGTGCCAGCAGAAAGGGGACAGTTAACACCGGGGAGCTGTTTTTT. The rearrangement links TRBV12-3 or TRBV12-4 to TRBJ2-2; 7 bases are shared with TRBD1. After removal of 6 bases from V and 2 bases from J, the junction contained 6 bases not matched to a gene. The CDR3 runs 15 residues.

This clonotype was picked up many times. J is TRBJ2-5 and V is TRBV3-1; maybe TRBD2 (6 bases). With 5 bases removed from V and 5 bases from J, the gap between germline ends came to 15 bases. CDR1 and CDR2 from the germline V gene are LGHDT and YNNKEL (reference sequence). The CDR3 spans 14 residues. This CDR3 is CASSVGRAGETQYF. CDR3 nucleotide sequence: TGTGCCAGCAGCGTGGGAAGGGCGGGGGAGACCCAGTACTTC.

This clonotype occurred many times. The V gene is TRBV28, the J gene TRBJ1-1; D remains unclear. Trimming took 1 base from V and 0 from J, leaving 9 bases between them. This CDR3 is built from 15 residues. Germline V gene sequence: CDR1 MDHEN, CDR2 SYDVKM. CDR3 in DNA: TGTGCCAGCAGTTTATTTGGGGAAATGAACACTGAAGCTTTCTTT. Its protein is CASSLFGEMNTEAFF. Together with reference TRBV28 and TRBJ1-1, the CDR3 gives the full variable domain: DVKVTQSSRYLVKRTGEKVFLECVQDMDHENMFWYRQDPGLGLRLIYFSYDVKMKEKGDIPEGYSVSREKKERFSLILESASTNQTSMYLCASSLFGEMNTEAFFGQGTRLTVV.

This clonotype was detected ten times or more. The chain combines TRBV12-3 or TRBV12-4 with TRBJ2-3; D might be TRBD1 (5 bases). The CDR3 totals 17 residues. The V gene lost 7 bases and the J gene lost 0 bases, with 20 bases spanning the gap. The CDR3 reads CASTPGTGKASTDTQYF. DNA for the CDR3: TGTGCCAGCACCCCGGGCACAGGCAAAGCAAGCACAGATACGCAGTATTTT.

The sample holds many counts of this clonotype. V usage is TRBV28 and J usage is TRBJ2-5, with 10 positions matching TRBD2. The CDR3 totals 15 residues. Germline CDR1 reads MDHEN; CDR2 reads SYDVKM. J was trimmed by 4 bases and V by 2 bases; bases with no gene match: 4. Here the CDR3 DNA reads TGTGCCAGCAGTTTACTAGCGGGGGCCCTAGAGACCCAGTACTTC. This translates into CASSLLAGALETQYF. The variable domain in full, completed from reference TRBV28 and TRBJ2-5, reads DVKVTQSSRYLVKRTGEKVFLECVQDMDHENMFWYRQDPGLGLRLIYFSYDVKMKEKGDIPEGYSVSREKKERFSLILESASTNQTSMYLCASSLLAGALETQYFGPGTRLLVL.

The chain links TRBV29-1 to TRBJ2-5; D may be TRBD1 (6 bases). From germline, CDR1 is SQVTM and CDR2 ANQGSEA. V was trimmed by 0 bases and J by 11 bases, leaving 10 bases between them. CDR3 length equals 11 residues. The CDR3 here is CSVEDQGPQYF. In DNA, the CDR3 is TGCAGCGTTGAAGATCAGGGGCCGCAGTACTTC.

This clonotype was counted at least ten times. The J gene is TRBJ1-2, the V gene TRBV28; D not resolved. The CDR3 is 13 amino acids. Trimming took 3 bases from V and 4 from J, leaving 9 bases between them. Germline assignment: CDR1 MDHEN and CDR2 SYDVKM. CDR3 sequence: CASSFLGVYGYTF. CDR3 sequence (DNA): TGTGCCAGCAGTTTTCTGGGAGTCTATGGCTACACCTTC.

This clonotype was found a few times. The gene calls are TRBV7-6 and TRBJ2-1, with 9 bases that match TRBD2. J lost 6 bases, V lost 3 bases, and 15 bases had no gene match. Germline V CDR1 and CDR2: SGHVS, FNYEAQ. CDR3 length: 18 residues. In nucleotides, the CDR3 is TGTGCCAGCAGCTTGGGACAGAATAGCGGGGGCGGTCTCAATGAGCAGTTCTTC. Translation: CASSLGQNSGGGLNEQFF.

This clonotype was observed at least ten times. As DNA, the CDR3 is TGCAGTGCTAGAGAGGGCGGCGCTTCTGAAGCTTTCTTT. It specifies CSAREGGASEAFF. The V and J genes are TRBV20-1 and TRBJ1-1; D is unresolved. Germline CDR1 DFQATT, CDR2 SNEGSKA (reference sequence). Trimming cost V 0 bases and J 6 bases, with 11 bases left between them. There are 13 residues in the CDR3.

The V and J genes are TRBV19 and TRBJ2-1; TRBD2 agrees at 7 bases. From germline, CDR1 is LNHDA and CDR2 SQIVND (reference sequence). This CDR3 comprises 15 residues. The junction had 7 bases not matched to a gene; V was cut back by 5 bases and J by 3 bases. The CDR3 region is CASSVGLVGYNEQFF. In DNA, the CDR3 is TGTGCCAGTAGTGTCGGACTAGTAGGCTACAATGAGCAGTTCTTC.

About this clonotype itself: A junction end diverges from the germline sequence, so it may reflect a read error. This chain joins TRBV20-1 and TRBJ2-6; 12 nucleotides align to TRBD1. The length of the CDR3 is 17 residues. Germline-derived CDR1 and CDR2 are DFQATT and SNEGSKA (reference sequence). The chain's CDR3 is CCARPGQGATGANVLTF. CDR3 coding DNA: TGCTGTGCTAGACCGGGACAGGGGGCCACTGGGGCCAACGTCCTGACTTTC.

This clonotype was detected many times. This CDR3 reads CASRPGRENTEAFF. The CDR3 region has the DNA TGTGCCAGCAGACCGGGACGGGAGAACACTGAAGCTTTCTTT. The chain has TRBV6-5 and TRBJ1-1; TRBD1 is a possible D gene (5 bases). The V and J ends lost 6 bases and 1 base respectively, with 12 bases between them. This CDR3 contains 14 residues. CDR1 and CDR2 (germline): MNHEY, SVGAGI.

This clonotype was observed many times. This chain connects TRBV7-8 to TRBJ2-2; D is unresolved. V was trimmed by 0 bases and J by 4 bases, leaving 9 bases between them. Germline assignment: CDR1 SGHVS and CDR2 FQNEAQ. The CDR3 is 15 residues long. CDR3: CASSLAQIPTGELFF. Here the CDR3 DNA reads TGTGCCAGCAGCTTAGCCCAGATCCCCACCGGGGAGCTGTTTTTT.

V gene TRBV7-2 combines with J gene TRBJ2-5; D is possibly TRBD1 (6 bases). Trimming stripped 5 bases from V and 6 bases from J, with 13 bases between. The CDR3 sequence is 13 residues long. Germline-derived CDR1 and CDR2 are SGHTA and FQGNSA. The CDR3 sequence is CASSVQGRQTQYF. The CDR3 coding sequence is TGTGCCAGCAGCGTGCAGGGGCGGCAGACCCAGTACTTC. The full variable domain, with the rest looked up from reference TRBV7-2 and TRBJ2-5, is GAGVSQSPSNKVTEKGKDVELRCDPISGHTALYWYRQSLGQGLEFLIYFQGNSAPDKSGLPSDRFSAERTGGSVSTLTIQRTQQEDSAVYLCASSVQGRQTQYFGPGTRLLVL.

Comment on this clonotype: At one boundary the junction diverges from the germline segment, which might be a read error. The V call is TRBV5-1, the J call TRBJ2-2; the D gene is possibly TRBD1 (5 bases). CDR3 length: 13 amino acids. The germline CDR1 and CDR2 sequences are SGHRS and YFSETQ. As DNA, the CDR3 is TGCGACAGCAGCTTGAAGGGGCCCGGGGAGCTGTTTTTT. The encoded protein is CDSSLKGPGELFF.

Ten or more counts support this clonotype. The J gene is TRBJ1-1, the V gene TRBV20-1, with 7 bases fitting TRBD1. This CDR3 region has 13 residues. Germline assignment: CDR1 DFQATT and CDR2 SNEGSKA (reference sequence). The trim removed 6 bases at V and 6 bases at J, leaving 10 bases unmatched. The CDR3, as DNA: TGCAGTGCCCAGGGGGGGGGTAATGCTGAAGCTTTCTTT. It is translated as CSAQGGGNAEAFF.

This clonotype was counted many times. J is TRBJ2-7 and V is TRBV7-3, with a weak D call TRBD1 (6 bases). Per germline, CDR1 SGHTA and CDR2 FQGTGA. This CDR3 has 13 residues. Trimming removed 4 bases at V and 9 bases at J, with 16 bases between. DNA for the CDR3: TGTGCCAGCAGCTCTACCGGGACAAAGGGGCAGTACTTC. Its protein product is CASSSTGTKGQYF.

As regards this clonotype: A much larger clone differs by one base, so this may be a read error. The DNA of the CDR3 is TGCAGCCTGCGTCGCAGTGAGCAGTTCTTC. Amino acids: CSLRRSEQFF. V gene TRBV29-1 combines with J gene TRBJ2-1; D is undetermined. The germline CDR1 and CDR2 sequences are SQVTM and ANQGSEA. CDR3 size: 10 residues. Trimming left V 8 bases short and J 9 bases short, with 11 bases between.

This clonotype was observed many times. The chain is built from TRBV5-4 and TRBJ2-1; the match to TRBD1 covers 7 bases. CDR3 length: 15 amino acids. The J segment lost 4 bases and the V segment lost 3 bases, leaving 7 bases of the junction unmatched. Per the germline V gene, CDR1 is SGHNT and CDR2 is YYREEE (reference sequence). The CDR3 spells CASSSSDRRYNEQFF. In DNA, the CDR3 is TGTGCCAGCAGCTCGTCGGACAGGCGTTACAATGAGCAGTTCTTC.

The chain uses TRBV30 and TRBJ2-7, with TRBD2 matching over 10 bases. Looked up from germline, CDR1 is GTSNPN and CDR2 is SVGIG (reference sequence). This CDR3 comprises 15 residues. V dropped 2 bases and J dropped 4; count of bases not matched to a gene: 8. This chain's CDR3 is CAWSPLAGGIYEQYF. DNA for the CDR3: TGTGCCTGGAGTCCTTTAGCGGGAGGTATTTACGAGCAGTACTTC.

In this sample, this clonotype turned up many times. The chain has TRBV5-1 and TRBJ1-1; D not resolved. The CDR3 is 13 amino acids. V was shortened by 4 bases and J by 2 bases, with 9 bases between the two germline ends. Germline CDR1 SGHRS, CDR2 YFSETQ. The chain's CDR3 is CASSITQNTEAFF. The CDR3 region has the DNA TGCGCCAGCAGCATCACACAAAACACTGAAGCTTTCTTT.

At least ten counts were recorded for this clonotype. The rearrangement links TRBV7-2 to TRBJ1-5; D gene unclear. Trimming left V 3 bases short and J 9 bases short, with 9 bases between. This CDR3 region has 12 residues. The germline V gene has CDR1 SGHTA and CDR2 FQGNSA. The CDR3 spells CASSLDGWPQHF. The CDR3 nucleotides are TGTGCCAGCAGCTTGGACGGATGGCCCCAGCATTTT.

Only a few counts were recorded for this clonotype. The chain is built from TRBV25-1 and TRBJ2-7, with D possibly being TRBD1 or TRBD2 (6 bases each). The CDR3 runs to 13 residues. Germline V CDR1 and CDR2: MGHDK, SYGVNS. The germline V and J ends were trimmed by 6 bases and 6 bases, with 15 bases remaining between them. The CDR3 nucleotides read TGTGCCAGCAGAGGGGGGACTGAGATCGAGCAGTACTTC. Translating gives CASRGGTEIEQYF.

This clonotype was picked up many times. The chain couples TRBV6-5 to TRBJ2-5; tentatively, D is TRBD1 (6 bases). Trimming cost V 4 bases and J 5 bases, with 11 bases left between them. Germline CDR1 is MNHEY and CDR2 is SVGAGI. This CDR3 is 13 amino acids long. CDR3 loop: CASSSRGVETQYF. Written as DNA, the CDR3 is TGTGCCAGCAGTTCCAGGGGCGTGGAGACCCAGTACTTC.